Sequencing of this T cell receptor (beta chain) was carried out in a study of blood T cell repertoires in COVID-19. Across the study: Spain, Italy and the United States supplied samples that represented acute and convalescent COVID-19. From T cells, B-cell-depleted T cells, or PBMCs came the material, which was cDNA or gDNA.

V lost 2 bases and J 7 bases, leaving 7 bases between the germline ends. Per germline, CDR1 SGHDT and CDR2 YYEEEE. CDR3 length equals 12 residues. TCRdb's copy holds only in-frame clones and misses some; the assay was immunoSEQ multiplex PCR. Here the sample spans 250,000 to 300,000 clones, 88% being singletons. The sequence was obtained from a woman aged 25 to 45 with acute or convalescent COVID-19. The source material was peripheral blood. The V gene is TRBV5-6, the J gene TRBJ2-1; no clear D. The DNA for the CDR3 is TGTGCCAGCAGCTTACCCGGGAATGAGCAGTTCTTC. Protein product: CASSLPGNEQFF. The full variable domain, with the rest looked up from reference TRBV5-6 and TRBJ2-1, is DAGVTQSPTHLIKTRGQQVTLRCSPKSGHDTVSWYQQALGQGPQFIFQYYEEEERQRGNFPDRFSGHQFPNYSSELNVNALLLGDSALYLCASSLPGNEQFFGPGTRLTVL.